The 9 T cell receptor beta chains presented below share a single source sample, sequenced in a study of PD-1 blockade in classical Hodgkin lymphoma. Time point: cycle 4 day 1 (C4D1), after six to seven weeks of nivolumab. Exposure to brentuximab vedotin varied, and each patient had relapsed following autologous stem cell transplantation. Purification of CD4+ T cells from thawed PBMCs was performed via magnetic negative selection. Assay: immunoSEQ multiplex PCR; the TCRdb copy retains only in-frame clones and omits some. There are 8,000 to 10,000 clones in the sample; around 74% occur only once, and roughly 4.6% lies in the top ten. The material sequenced was CD4+ T cells from blood, taken before the fourth cycle of nivolumab. These receptors originate from a human donor with classical Hodgkin lymphoma.

A single count supports this clone. The CDR3 DNA follows: TGCGCCAGCAGCCTCGCAGGAACAGGGGGAATGTCCTATGGCTACACCTTC. Translation gives CASSLAGTGGMSYGYTF. The chain links TRBV4-3 to TRBJ1-2; 8 bases line up with TRBD1. The CDR3 consists of 17 residues. Germline trimming cut 4 bases from V and 4 bases from J; bases unmatched to any gene: 14. The germline V gene encodes CDR1 LGHNA and CDR2 YSLEER.

The sample holds a few counts of this clone. The chain combines TRBV9 with TRBJ2-3, with D hard to call. The CDR3 runs to 17 residues. Germline values: CDR1 SGDLS, CDR2 YYNGEE. Trimming removed 0 bases from V and 2 bases from J, with 16 bases in between. DNA for the CDR3: TGTGCCAGCAGCGTAGGTTGGTTGGGCGGCGACACAGATACGCAGTATTTT. This gives the protein CASSVGWLGGDTDTQYF.

The chain has TRBV28 and TRBJ2-1, with 7 bases matching TRBD1. The ends lost 7 bases at V and 6 bases at J; junction bases unmatched: 9. CDR3 length: 14 residues. Germline V gene data show CDR1 as MDHEN and CDR2 as SYDVKM. The CDR3 loop is CASTPDRVPNEQFF. CDR3 sequence (DNA): TGTGCCAGCACCCCAGACAGGGTCCCCAATGAGCAGTTCTTC.

This clone has a handful of counts. This chain uses TRBV29-1 with TRBJ1-2, with a tentative D call TRBD1 (5 bases). Trimming removed 7 bases at V and 3 bases at J, with 9 bases between. Germline V gene sequence: CDR1 SQVTM, CDR2 ANQGSEA. The CDR3 length is 11 residues. The CDR3 region has the DNA TGCAGCGCTAGGGGAGACTATGGCTACACCTTC. As protein: CSARGDYGYTF.

This sequence joins TRBV5-4 and TRBJ2-3; TRBD2 matches at 12 bases. V lost 5 bases and J lost 1; bases outside the gene matches: 5. This CDR3 contains 16 residues. CDR1 is SGHNT, CDR2 YYREEE, per germline (reference sequence). CDR3 nucleotide sequence: TGTGCCAGCAGTGGACTAGCGGGGTCCCGCACAGATACGCAGTATTTT. Its protein is CASSGLAGSRTDTQYF.

The V call is TRBV10-3, the J call TRBJ2-5; D unresolved. The V and J ends lost 3 bases and 3 bases respectively, with 5 bases between them. Germline CDR1 is ENHRY and CDR2 is SYGVKD. The CDR3 has 12 amino acids. CDR3 protein: CAISDSEETQYF. CDR3 DNA sequence: TGTGCCATCAGTGATAGTGAAGAGACCCAGTACTTC.

In DNA, the CDR3 is TGTGCCAGCTCACGCCAGGGAGGAGGTAGAAAAGAGACCCAGTACTTC. As protein: CASSRQGGGRKETQYF. V gene TRBV18 combines with J gene TRBJ2-5; D is perhaps TRBD2 (6 bases). Per germline, CDR1 KGHSH and CDR2 LQKENI. V lost 4 bases and J 3 bases, leaving 18 bases between the germline ends. The CDR3 covers 16 residues.

V is TRBV14 and J is TRBJ2-1; no clear D. Trimming left V 1 base short and J 8 bases short, with 18 bases between. This CDR3 comprises 16 residues. The V gene's germline CDR1 is SGHDN and CDR2 FVKESK. The CDR3, as DNA: TGTGCCAGCAGCCAAGCTAGGTCTGTGGATTCGGATGAGCAGTTCTTC. Translating it yields CASSQARSVDSDEQFF.

This chain connects TRBV28 to TRBJ1-5, with D possibly being TRBD1 (5 bases). The CDR3 spans 15 residues. The germline gives CDR1 MDHEN, CDR2 SYDVKM. Trimming pared 7 bases from V and 5 bases from J, leaving 18 bases between. CDR3 sequence (DNA): TGTGCCAGCACATCGTCTGACAGAACCGATCAGCCCCAGCATTTT. Protein product: CASTSSDRTDQPQHF.